The 29 T cell receptor beta chains presented below share a single source sample, sequenced in a study of T cell repertoires in cytomegalovirus infection. TCRdb analysed the reads with MiXCR anew, one entry per CDR3 protein. The sample has roughly 130,000 distinct CDR3 sequences, roughly a quarter seen once. These receptors have no identified antigens. The specimen sequenced was PBMCs, sequenced either directly or after in vitro stimulation (not recorded which). These receptors originate from a human donor in good health (CMV status not recorded). Some clones in this sample may be carry-over from other donors' samples.

This rearrangement joins TRBV15 to TRBJ1-1; no definite D call. Germline CDR1 and CDR2: LNHNV and YYDKDF (reference sequence). The CDR3 runs 13 residues. The V end was cut by 2 bases, the J end by 3 bases, with 7 bases between. CDR3 nucleotide sequence: TGTGCCACCAGCAGACCGCCTGACACTGAAGCTTTCTTT. Translating gives CATSRPPDTEAFF. Complete variable domain (other parts from reference TRBV15 and TRBJ1-1): DAMVIQNPRYQVTQFGKPVTLSCSQTLNHNVMYWYQQKSSQAPKLLFHYYDKDFNNEADTPDNFQSRRPNTSFCFLDIRSPGLGDTAMYLCATSRPPDTEAFFGQGTRLTVV.

This chain connects TRBV7-4 to TRBJ1-6, with D possibly matching TRBD1 (5 bases). The CDR3 extends over 14 amino acids. V was cut by 5 bases and J by 7 bases, with 12 bases left in between. In germline, CDR1 is SGHVT, CDR2 SQSDAQ. The CDR3 here is CASSLGGMNSPLHF. The CDR3 DNA reads TGTGCCAGCAGCCTCGGGGGGATGAATTCACCCCTCCACTTT.

The chain combines TRBV27 with TRBJ2-3; 11 bases match TRBD2. Germline V CDR1 and CDR2: MNHEY, SMNVEV (reference sequence). The CDR3 sequence is 15 residues long. V shed 8 bases and J 6 bases; nucleotides not matched to a gene: 10. As DNA, the CDR3 is TGTGCCAGCCAGCGAGTACTAGCGGGAGAGGATACGCAGTATTTT. This codes for CASQRVLAGEDTQYF.

The V call is TRBV4-3, the J call TRBJ2-2; D gene ambiguous. Trimming left V 4 bases short and J 4 bases short, with 13 bases between. The CDR3 consists of 15 residues. CDR1 LGHNA and CDR2 YSLEER come from the germline V gene. DNA of the CDR3: TGCGCCAGCAGCCCCAACTTTGGGCCCACCGGGGAGCTGTTTTTT. Translation gives CASSPNFGPTGELFF.

J is TRBJ1-5 and V is TRBV28, with D tentatively TRBD1 (5 bases). The CDR3 spans 13 residues. V dropped 5 bases and J dropped 6 bases, with 11 bases sitting between them. The germline CDR1 and CDR2 sequences are MDHEN and SYDVKM. For the CDR3, the DNA is TGTGCCAGCAGTACAGACAGTTCTCAGCCCCAGCATTTT. Translated: CASSTDSSQPQHF.

This clonotype came up a few times. The chain couples TRBV6-2 or TRBV6-3 to TRBJ2-7; TRBD1 aligns across 7 bases. This CDR3 contains 14 residues. The V segment lost 4 bases and the J segment 5 bases; nucleotides outside the gene matches: 8. The germline V gene encodes CDR1 MNHEY and CDR2 SVGEGT. CDR3 in DNA: TGTGCCAGCAGTTCTATCGGGACAGTTAACGAGCAGTACTTC. Translating it yields CASSSIGTVNEQYF.

This clonotype was found a few times. The chain joins TRBV7-2 to TRBJ1-1; D ambiguous. Germline CDR1 SGHTA, CDR2 FQGNSA. V dropped 5 bases and J dropped 5 bases, with 15 bases sitting between them. CDR3 length: 14 residues. The CDR3 loop reads CASSPMGPGTEAFF. The CDR3 nucleotides are TGTGCCAGCAGCCCGATGGGCCCGGGGACTGAAGCTTTCTTT.

The V call is TRBV2, the J call TRBJ1-2, with 7 bases identical to TRBD1. Germline assignment: CDR1 SNHLY and CDR2 FYNNEI. The CDR3 contains 16 residues. The ends lost 6 bases at V and 2 bases at J; junction bases unmatched: 12. The CDR3 sequence: CASRQWIAGGNYGYTF. The CDR3, as DNA: TGTGCCAGCAGGCAATGGATAGCAGGGGGGAACTATGGCTACACCTTC.

This clonotype was counted between two and nine times. The chain combines TRBV19 with TRBJ1-1, with TRBD1 matching over 7 bases. The CDR3 is 14 residues long. Germline CDR1 LNHDA, CDR2 SQIVND (reference sequence). The ends lost 5 bases at V and 0 bases at J; junction bases unmatched: 3. Here the CDR3 DNA reads TGTGCCAGTAGTCGCGGACAGGTGAACACTGAAGCTTTCTTT. Residues: CASSRGQVNTEAFF.

This clonotype came up a few times. Mismatch with germline at one junction end may stem from a read error. V is TRBV7-7 and J is TRBJ1-1, with D tentatively TRBD1 (5 bases). CDR1 and CDR2 from the germline V gene are SSHAT and FNYEAQ (reference sequence). The CDR3 consists of 13 residues. In DNA, the CDR3 is TGTGCTAGCAGCTTAGTCATCGGGGACGCGGCTTTCTTT. Amino acids: CASSLVIGDAAFF. Complete variable domain (other parts from reference TRBV7-7 and TRBJ1-1): GAGVSQSPRYKVTKRGQDVTLRCDPISSHATLYWYQQALGQGPEFLTYFNYEAQPDKSGLPSDRFSAERPEGSISTLTIQRTEQRDSAMYRCASSLVIGDAAFFGQGTRLTVV.

This clonotype turned up a few times. The CDR3 DNA follows: TGTGCCAGCCGAGGACAGAACAATCAGCCCCAGCATTTT. Translating gives CASRGQNNQPQHF. The rearrangement uses TRBV12-3 or TRBV12-4 and TRBJ1-5; tentatively, D is TRBD1 (6 bases). Trimming removed 8 bases from V and 3 bases from J, with 11 bases in between. This CDR3 has 13 residues.

The chain is built from TRBV4-3 and TRBJ1-2, with unresolved D. Between the trimmed V and J ends, which lost 0 bases and 11 bases, there was a span of 13 bases. The CDR3 has 13 residues. The germline CDR1 and CDR2 sequences are LGHNA and YSLEER. The CDR3 DNA follows: TGCGCCAGCAGCCAAGATCGGGCAGGCGGATACACCTTC. This sequence encodes CASSQDRAGGYTF.

This clonotype was seen a handful of times. V gene TRBV19 combines with J gene TRBJ2-3, with 11 bases lining up with TRBD2. The J segment lost 0 bases and the V segment lost 6 bases, leaving 5 bases of the junction unmatched. CDR1 and CDR2 (germline): LNHDA, SQIVND (reference sequence). The CDR3 sequence is 16 residues long. The CDR3 DNA is TGTGCCAGTAGACCCGGGACTAGCGGAAGCACAGATACGCAGTATTTT. This sequence encodes CASRPGTSGSTDTQYF.

The chain recombines TRBV6-6 with TRBJ2-4, with 7 bases fitting TRBD2. The germline V gene encodes CDR1 MNHNY and CDR2 SVGAGI (reference sequence). J gave up 1 base and V 2 bases, and 11 bases lay outside the gene matches. CDR3 length: 18 residues. Here the CDR3 DNA reads TGTGCCAGCAGTTACAAGGGGACTATTTCATTGGCCAAAAACATTCAGTACTTC. Translating it yields CASSYKGTISLAKNIQYF.

This chain joins TRBV7-2 and TRBJ1-4, with a possible D match to TRBD1 (5 bases). Germline V gives CDR1 SGHTA, CDR2 FQGNSA. The CDR3 contains 12 residues. V gave up 5 bases and J gave up 10 bases, with 11 bases separating them. This chain's CDR3 is CASSAQGGKLFF. The CDR3 bases are TGTGCCAGCAGCGCGCAGGGTGGAAAACTGTTTTTT.

In regard to this clonotype: Compared with germline, one end of the junction differs, possibly owing to a read error. The CDR3 sequence is CASSLDRERTPSF. Written as DNA, the CDR3 is TGTGCCAGCAGCCTGGACAGGGAAAGAACCCCTTCGTTT. The V call is TRBV11-2, the J call TRBJ1-1, with 8 positions matching TRBD1. CDR1 SGHAT and CDR2 FQNNGV come from the germline V gene. This CDR3 has 13 amino acids.

A note on this clonotype: A much larger clone lies a single base off, so this may be a read error. J is TRBJ2-1 and V is TRBV7-6; TRBD2 is a possible D gene (7 bases). The CDR3 covers 15 residues. Germline V gives CDR1 SGHVS, CDR2 FNYEAQ. Trimming took off 5 bases at V and 12 bases at J, with 23 bases between the two ends. CDR3 in DNA: TGTGCCAGCAGCACCGGGGGGCGGAGGTTAGGGGGGCAGTTCTTC. Residues: CASSTGGRRLGGQFF.

The chain recombines TRBV20-1 with TRBJ1-5, with D unclear. The CDR3 length is 13 residues. The V and J ends lost 0 bases and 4 bases respectively, with 7 bases between them. Germline CDR1 reads DFQATT; CDR2 reads SNEGSKA (reference sequence). DNA for the CDR3: TGCAGTGCTAGAGATCAGTTAAATCAGCCCCAGCATTTT. Encoded protein: CSARDQLNQPQHF.

The chain couples TRBV27 to TRBJ1-2; D unclear. The germline V gene has CDR1 MNHEY and CDR2 SMNVEV (reference sequence). The V gene lost 5 bases and the J gene lost 3 bases, with 16 bases spanning the gap. The CDR3 totals 15 residues. CDR3 residues: CASSTHMGWDYGYTF. In nucleotides, the CDR3 is TGTGCCAGCAGTACACACATGGGCTGGGACTATGGCTACACCTTC.

DNA of the CDR3: TGTGCCAGTAGTATAGTTCCGACTAGCACAGATACGCAGTATTTT. As protein: CASSIVPTSTDTQYF. The chain combines TRBV19 with TRBJ2-3; no reliable D call. Trimming shortened V by 1 base and J by 0 bases, and 8 bases separated the two germline ends. CDR1 and CDR2 (germline): LNHDA, SQIVND (reference sequence). This CDR3 has 15 residues.

CDR3: CASSSSSTGTGGEQFF. CDR3 in DNA: TGCGCCAGCAGCTCCTCATCAACCGGGACAGGGGGTGAGCAGTTCTTC. V is TRBV5-1 and J is TRBJ2-1; 11 bases fit TRBD1. Germline CDR1 reads SGHRS; CDR2 reads YFSETQ. The CDR3 covers 16 residues. The junction had 11 bases not matched to a gene; V was cut back by 3 bases and J by 9 bases.

The gene calls are TRBV20-1 and TRBJ1-6; no reliable D call. CDR1 and CDR2 from the germline V gene are DFQATT and SNEGSKA (reference sequence). CDR3 length: 16 residues. V was clipped by 6 bases and J by 2 bases, with 17 bases between them. The CDR3 nucleotides are TGCAGTGCCCCTACCCCTGCCGGCACCTATAATTCACCCCTCCACTTT. Protein sequence: CSAPTPAGTYNSPLHF.

The rearrangement uses TRBV6-1 and TRBJ2-7; D gene uncertain. This CDR3 is built from 15 residues. The V gene lost 0 bases and the J gene lost 1 base, with 10 bases spanning the gap. Germline V gives CDR1 MNHNS, CDR2 SASEGT. CDR3 bases: TGTGCCAGCAGTGAAGCGCGGCTTCAATCCTACGAGCAGTACTTC. It codes for CASSEARLQSYEQYF.

The chain is built from TRBV20-1 and TRBJ2-2; possibly TRBD1 or TRBD2 for D (5 bases each). CDR1 DFQATT and CDR2 SNEGSKA come from the germline V gene (reference sequence). The CDR3 contains 13 residues. V dropped 6 bases and J dropped 2 bases, with 10 bases sitting between them. The CDR3 nucleotides read TGCAGTGCGAGGGGCCTAAACACCGGGGAGCTGTTTTTT. It encodes CSARGLNTGELFF.

The table lists this clonotype with many counts. The J gene is TRBJ2-3, the V gene TRBV10-3; 10 bases line up with TRBD2. This CDR3 is 15 amino acids long. In germline, CDR1 is ENHRY, CDR2 SYGVKD. After removal of 4 bases from V and 0 bases from J, the junction contained 1 base not matched to a gene. The CDR3 region has the DNA TGTGCCATCAGTGCTAGCGGGAGTAGCACAGATACGCAGTATTTT. It specifies CAISASGSSTDTQYF.

This clonotype was recorded a few times. This chain uses TRBV2 with TRBJ2-5; possibly TRBD1 for D (5 bases). CDR3 size: 13 residues. CDR1 is SNHLY and CDR2 is FYNNEI in the germline V gene. V was clipped by 6 bases and J by 4 bases, with 12 bases between them. The CDR3 sequence is CASSQGQGETQYF. The CDR3, as DNA: TGTGCCAGCAGCCAAGGGCAGGGAGAGACCCAGTACTTC.

The chain carries TRBV12-3 or TRBV12-4 and TRBJ2-2; 10 bases agree with TRBD2. This CDR3 has 21 residues. J was trimmed by 5 bases and V by 3 bases; bases with no gene match: 21. The CDR3 nucleotides are TGTGCCAGCAGTTTTGGTCGTAGGGGACTAGCGAATTTTAGGAGGACCGGGGAGCTGTTTTTT. Its protein product is CASSFGRRGLANFRRTGELFF.

This chain connects TRBV6-6 to TRBJ2-2; no reliable D call. Germline values: CDR1 MNHNY, CDR2 SVGAGI (reference sequence). CDR3 length: 14 amino acids. Trimming stripped 10 bases from V and 0 bases from J, with 12 bases between. CDR3 in DNA: TGTGCCACCTCACCCTCGTCGAACACCGGGGAGCTGTTTTTT. As protein: CATSPSSNTGELFF.

The table lists this clonotype with many counts. The genes are TRBV12-3 or TRBV12-4 and TRBJ1-4; D may be TRBD1 (5 bases). The CDR3 spans 16 residues. V gave up 5 bases and J gave up 1 base, with 14 bases separating them. Here the CDR3 reads CASSVPGGGTNEKLFF. The CDR3 coding sequence is TGTGCCAGCAGTGTCCCTGGGGGGGGAACTAATGAAAAACTGTTTTTT.